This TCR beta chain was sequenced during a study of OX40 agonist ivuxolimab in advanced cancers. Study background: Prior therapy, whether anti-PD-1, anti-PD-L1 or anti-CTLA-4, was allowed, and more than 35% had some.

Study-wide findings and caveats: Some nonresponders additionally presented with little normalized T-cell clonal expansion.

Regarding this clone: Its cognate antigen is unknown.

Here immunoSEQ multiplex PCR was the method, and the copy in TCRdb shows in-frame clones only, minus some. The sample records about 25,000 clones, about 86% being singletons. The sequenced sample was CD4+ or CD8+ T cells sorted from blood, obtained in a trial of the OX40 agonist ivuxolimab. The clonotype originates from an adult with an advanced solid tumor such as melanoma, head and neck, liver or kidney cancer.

Here the CDR3 reads CASSPPFREGSYEQYF. The CDR3 DNA reads as TGTGCCAGCAGTCCTCCTTTCCGGGAGGGCTCCTACGAGCAGTACTTC. V usage is TRBV27 and J usage is TRBJ2-7; 8 positions agree with TRBD2. The CDR3 loop spans 16 amino acids. CDR1 MNHEY and CDR2 SMNVEV come from the germline V gene (reference sequence). V was pared by 5 bases and J by 0 bases, with 9 bases of the junction left unmatched.